This T cell receptor beta chain was observed in a study of blood T cell repertoires in COVID-19. Germline assignment: CDR1 SGDLS and CDR2 YYNGEE. The CDR3 length is 10 residues. Trimming shortened V by 5 bases and J by 5 bases, and 4 bases separated the two germline ends. Clinical histories supplied by participants themselves formed the basis of cohort assignment. Two negative PCRs, clearance, or symptom resolution characterized the recovered Cohort 3 donors. The method was immunoSEQ multiplex PCR; TCRdb's version includes in-frame clones alone and lacks a portion of them. The table has approximately 280,000 clones, under 90% seen once.

Sequencing input: PBMCs or T cells enriched from blood (not recorded which). The source is a woman aged 55-70 years who had recovered from COVID-19. The chain uses TRBV9 and TRBJ1-2; D call uncertain. The CDR3 region is CASREYGYTF. The CDR3 DNA sequence: TGTGCCAGCAGGGAGTATGGCTACACCTTC.